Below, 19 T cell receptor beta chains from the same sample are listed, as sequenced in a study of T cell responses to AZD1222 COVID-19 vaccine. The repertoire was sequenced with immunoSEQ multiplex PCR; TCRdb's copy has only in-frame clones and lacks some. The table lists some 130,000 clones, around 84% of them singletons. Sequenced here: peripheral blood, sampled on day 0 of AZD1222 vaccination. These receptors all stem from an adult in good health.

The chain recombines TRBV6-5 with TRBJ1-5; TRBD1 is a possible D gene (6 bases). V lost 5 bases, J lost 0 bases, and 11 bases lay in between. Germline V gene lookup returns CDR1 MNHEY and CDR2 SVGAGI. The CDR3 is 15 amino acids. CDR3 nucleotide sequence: TGTGCCAGCAGTCTACAGGGTAGTAGCAATCAGCCCCAGCATTTT. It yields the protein CASSLQGSSNQPQHF.

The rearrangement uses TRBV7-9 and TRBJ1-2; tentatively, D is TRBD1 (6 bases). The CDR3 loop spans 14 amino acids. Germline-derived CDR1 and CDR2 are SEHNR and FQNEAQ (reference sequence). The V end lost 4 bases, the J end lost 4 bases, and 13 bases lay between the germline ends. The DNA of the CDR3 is TGTGCCAGCAGCTCGGGACAAAACTTCTATGGCTACACCTTC. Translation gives CASSSGQNFYGYTF.

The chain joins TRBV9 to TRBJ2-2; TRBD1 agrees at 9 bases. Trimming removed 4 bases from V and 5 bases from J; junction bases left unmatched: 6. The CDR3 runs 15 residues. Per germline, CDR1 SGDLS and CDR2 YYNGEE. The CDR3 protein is CASSNQDRGTGELFF. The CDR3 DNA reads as TGTGCCAGCAGCAACCAAGACAGGGGGACCGGGGAGCTGTTTTTT.

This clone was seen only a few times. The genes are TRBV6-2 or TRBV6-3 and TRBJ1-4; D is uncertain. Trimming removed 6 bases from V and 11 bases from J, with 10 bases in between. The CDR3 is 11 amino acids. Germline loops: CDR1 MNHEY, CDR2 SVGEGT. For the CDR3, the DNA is TGTGCCAGCAGCTCCGGGGTCAAACTGTTTTTT. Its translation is CASSSGVKLFF.

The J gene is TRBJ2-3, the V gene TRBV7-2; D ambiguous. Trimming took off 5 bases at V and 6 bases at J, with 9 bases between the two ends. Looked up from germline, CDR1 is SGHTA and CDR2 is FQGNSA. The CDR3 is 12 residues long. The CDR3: CASSGRPDTQYF. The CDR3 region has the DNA TGTGCCAGCAGCGGACGGCCGGATACGCAGTATTTT.

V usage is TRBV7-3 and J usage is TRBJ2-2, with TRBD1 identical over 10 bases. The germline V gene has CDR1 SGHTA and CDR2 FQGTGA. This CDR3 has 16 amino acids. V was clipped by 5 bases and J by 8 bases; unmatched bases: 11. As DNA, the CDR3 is TGTGCCAGCAGCAAACCGGGACAGGGGACGGGTGGGGAGCTGTTTTTT. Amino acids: CASSKPGQGTGGELFF.

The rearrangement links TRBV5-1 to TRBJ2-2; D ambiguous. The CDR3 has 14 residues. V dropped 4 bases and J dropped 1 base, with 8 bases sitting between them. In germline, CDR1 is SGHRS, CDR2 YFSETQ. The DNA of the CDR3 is TGCGCCAGCAGCCTGTCAGGGAACACCGGGGAGCTGTTTTTT. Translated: CASSLSGNTGELFF.

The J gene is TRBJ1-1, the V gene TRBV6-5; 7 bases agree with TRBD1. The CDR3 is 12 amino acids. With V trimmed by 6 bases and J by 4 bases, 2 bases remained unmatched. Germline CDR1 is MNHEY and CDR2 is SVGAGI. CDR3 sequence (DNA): TGTGCCAGCAGAGCAGGGGGCACTGAAGCTTTCTTT. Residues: CASRAGGTEAFF.

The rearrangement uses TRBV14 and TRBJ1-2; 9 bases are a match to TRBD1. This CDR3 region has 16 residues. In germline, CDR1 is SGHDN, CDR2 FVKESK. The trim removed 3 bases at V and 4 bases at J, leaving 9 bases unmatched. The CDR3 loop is CASSHGGPGQGYGYTF. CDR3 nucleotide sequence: TGTGCCAGCAGCCATGGGGGGCCGGGACAGGGCTATGGCTACACCTTC. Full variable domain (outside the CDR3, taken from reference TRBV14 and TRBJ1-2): EAGVTQFPSHSVIEKGQTVTLRCDPISGHDNLYWYRRVMGKEIKFLLHFVKESKQDESGMPNNRFLAERTGGTYSTLKVQPAELEDSGVYFCASSHGGPGQGYGYTFGSGTRLTVV.

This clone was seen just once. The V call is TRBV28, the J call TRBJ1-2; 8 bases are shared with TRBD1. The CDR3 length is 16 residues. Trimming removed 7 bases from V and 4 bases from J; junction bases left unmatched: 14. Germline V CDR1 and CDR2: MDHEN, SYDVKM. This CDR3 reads CASNLKQTGGIYGYTF. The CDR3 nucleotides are TGTGCCAGCAACCTGAAACAAACAGGGGGGATCTATGGCTACACCTTC.

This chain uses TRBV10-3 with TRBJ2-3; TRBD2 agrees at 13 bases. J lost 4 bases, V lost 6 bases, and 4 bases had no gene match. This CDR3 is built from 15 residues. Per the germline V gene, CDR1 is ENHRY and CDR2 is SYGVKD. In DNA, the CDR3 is TGTGCCATCAGAACTAGCGGGGGGGCCGCAGATACGCAGTATTTT. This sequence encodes CAIRTSGGAADTQYF.

This chain's CDR3 is CASFQGNTGELFF. CDR3 sequence (DNA): TGTGCCAGCTTCCAGGGCAACACCGGGGAGCTGTTTTTT. V and J are TRBV28 and TRBJ2-2, with D possibly TRBD1 on 5 matching bases. This CDR3 is built from 13 residues. V dropped 8 bases and J dropped 2 bases, with 9 bases sitting between them. Germline V gene sequence: CDR1 MDHEN, CDR2 SYDVKM.

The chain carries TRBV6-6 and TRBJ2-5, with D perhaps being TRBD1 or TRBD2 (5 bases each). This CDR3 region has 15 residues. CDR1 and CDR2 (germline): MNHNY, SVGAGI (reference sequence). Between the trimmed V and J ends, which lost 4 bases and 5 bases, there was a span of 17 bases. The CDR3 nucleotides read TGTGCCAGCAGTTCTTATGTAGGGGAGCTGGAGACCCAGTACTTC. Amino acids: CASSSYVGELETQYF.

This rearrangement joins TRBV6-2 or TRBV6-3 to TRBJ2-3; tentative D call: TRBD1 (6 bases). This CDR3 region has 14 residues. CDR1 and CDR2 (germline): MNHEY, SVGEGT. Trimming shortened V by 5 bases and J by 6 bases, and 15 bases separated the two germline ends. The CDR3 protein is CASSRSGGEDTQYF. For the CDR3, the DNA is TGTGCCAGCAGTCGTTCTGGGGGCGAGGATACGCAGTATTTT.

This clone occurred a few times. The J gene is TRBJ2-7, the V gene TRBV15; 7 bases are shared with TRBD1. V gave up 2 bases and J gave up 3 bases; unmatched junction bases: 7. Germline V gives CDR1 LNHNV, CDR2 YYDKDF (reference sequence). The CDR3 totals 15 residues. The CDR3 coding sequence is TGTGCCACCAGCAGAACCAACAGGGGAAGCTACGAGCAGTACTTC. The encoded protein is CATSRTNRGSYEQYF.

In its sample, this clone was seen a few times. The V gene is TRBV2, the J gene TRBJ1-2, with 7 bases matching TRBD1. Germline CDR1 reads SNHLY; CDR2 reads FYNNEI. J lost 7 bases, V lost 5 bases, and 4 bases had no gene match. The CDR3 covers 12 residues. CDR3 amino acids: CASSPYRGGYTF. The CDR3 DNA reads TGTGCCAGCAGTCCTTACAGGGGTGGCTACACCTTC.

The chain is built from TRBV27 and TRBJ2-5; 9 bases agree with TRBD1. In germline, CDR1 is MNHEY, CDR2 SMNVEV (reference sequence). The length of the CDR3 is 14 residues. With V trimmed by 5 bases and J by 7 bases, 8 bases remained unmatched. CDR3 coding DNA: TGTGCCAGCAGTCTGGGGGACAGGGCCGGGACCCAGTACTTC. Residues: CASSLGDRAGTQYF.

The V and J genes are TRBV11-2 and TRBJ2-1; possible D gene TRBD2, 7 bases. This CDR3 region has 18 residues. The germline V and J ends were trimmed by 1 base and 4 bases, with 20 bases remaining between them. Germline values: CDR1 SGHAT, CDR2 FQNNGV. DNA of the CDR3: TGTGCCAGCAGCTTAGGTGGGGCGGGGGCCTCACTTTACAATGAGCAGTTCTTC. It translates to CASSLGGAGASLYNEQFF. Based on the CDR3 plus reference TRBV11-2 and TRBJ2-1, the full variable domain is EAGVAQSPRYKIIEKRQSVAFWCNPISGHATLYWYQQILGQGPKLLIQFQNNGVVDDSQLPKDRFSAERLKGVDSTLKIQPAKLEDSAVYLCASSLGGAGASLYNEQFFGPGTRLTVL.

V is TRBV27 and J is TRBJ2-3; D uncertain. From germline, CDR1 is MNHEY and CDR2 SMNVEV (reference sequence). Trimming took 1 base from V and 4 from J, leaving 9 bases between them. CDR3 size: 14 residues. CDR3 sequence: CASSLLADSDTQYF. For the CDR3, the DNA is TGTGCCAGCAGTTTATTGGCAGACTCAGATACGCAGTATTTT.